This TCR beta chain was profiled in a study of control samples from healthy donors and cancer patients (dated by TCRdb to about 2020). As regards this clone: Its antigen specificity is not known. Base qualities are not recorded, but no much larger clone differs from it by a single base.

The library was made by the immunoSEQ multiplex PCR assay. Imported from immuneACCESS, the table was reduced by TCRdb to in-frame sequences with V and J called. These copies leave out some clones; in studies compared against another copy, an unresolved V gene accounts for under half, and the cause of the remainder is not known. The sample records 170,000 or so clones, 94% of which are singletons. The ten top clones hold around 1.3% of the sample. V is shortened by 3 bases, J by 5 bases, and the region joining them spans 12 bases. Taken from cysteine to phenylalanine, the CDR3 has 14 residues. Only the CDR3 DNA is retained, 42 bases long and in frame from the first base. CDR1 and CDR2 are drawn from the germline V gene: KGHSH, LQKENI.

This chain joins TRBV18 to TRBJ2-3; the D gene identity is not certain. The sequenced sample consisted of blood. The receptor comes from a woman aged 18-29 years in good health. The CDR3 is CASSPPWVGDTQYF. The nucleotide sequence is TGTGCCAGCTCACCTCCTTGGGTGGGAGATACGCAGTATTTT.